This is a list of T cell receptor beta chains from one sample in a study of blood T cell repertoires in COVID-19. Generated by immunoSEQ multiplex PCR, the TCRdb table keeps only in-frame clones and is missing some. The table has about 460,000 clones, 75% to 90% seen once. Sequencing used PBMCs or T cells enriched from blood (not recorded which). These receptors all come from a woman aged 55-75 years who had recovered from COVID-19. The CDR3 runs from the conserved cysteine through the conserved F or W. The D gene is left open where the match is weak. Only some rows state a clone size, as once, few, many or a class for expanded clones.

j_call	clone_size	v_call	d_call	cdr3_nt	cdr3_aa
TRBJ1-6	-	TRBV30	-	TGTGCCTGGAACAGGGAGTATAATTCACCCCTCCACTTT	CAWNREYNSPLHF
TRBJ2-2	few	TRBV6-6	TRBD1	TGTGCCAGCAGCCAAGTTAGGGGGCAGAACACCGGGGAGCTGTTTTTT	CASSQVRGQNTGELFF
TRBJ1-2	-	TRBV20-1	TRBD1	TGCAGTGCTAGTGAGAAACAGGGGATCTATGGCTACACCTTC	CSASEKQGIYGYTF
TRBJ2-5	-	TRBV12-3/TRBV12-4	TRBD1	TGTGCCAGCAGCATACAGGGGCAAGAGACCCAGTACTTC	CASSIQGQETQYF
TRBJ1-5	-	TRBV10-3	-	TGTGCCATCAGCCCCGGGTCATCCGTTAATCAGCCCCAGCATTTT	CAISPGSSVNQPQHF
TRBJ1-1	-	TRBV7-9	-	TGTGCCAGCAGCCGAGGAACCACTGAAGCTTTCTTT	CASSRGTTEAFF
TRBJ1-5	-	TRBV19	-	TGTGCCAGTAGTAAGGAGGTGGGACAGCCCCAGCATTTT	CASSKEVGQPQHF
TRBJ1-2	-	TRBV11-2	-	TGTGCCAGCAGCTTTTGGACGGACAGCCGCTATGGCTACACCTTC	CASSFWTDSRYGYTF
TRBJ2-2	-	TRBV30	TRBD2	TGTGCCGGGGGGGACACCGGGGAGCTGTTTTTT	CAGGDTGELFF
TRBJ2-3	-	TRBV19	TRBD2	TGTGCCAGTTCCGGGGGGGGGAACACAGATACGCAGTATTTT	CASSGGGNTDTQYF
TRBJ1-6	-	TRBV5-4	-	TGTGCCAGCAGCTTGGCAGGGTTTGATAATTCACCCCTCCACTTT	CASSLAGFDNSPLHF
TRBJ1-2	-	TRBV5-8	TRBD1	TGTGCCAGCAGCTTGGTGGCCGGACAGGGGGTTGCTAACTATGGCTACACCTTC	CASSLVAGQGVANYGYTF
TRBJ2-5	-	TRBV2	TRBD2	TGTGCCAGCAGTGAAGAGGGCGGGGGGACCGCAGAGACCCAGTACTTC	CASSEEGGGTAETQYF
TRBJ1-1	-	TRBV18	-	TGTGCCAGCTCACCACTCGCGGTGAACACTGAAGCTTTCTTT	CASSPLAVNTEAFF
TRBJ2-3	-	TRBV5-1	TRBD2	TGCGCCAGCAGTATGAACGACGATAGCGGGGGGTGGACAGATACGCAGTATTTT	CASSMNDDSGGWTDTQYF
TRBJ1-1	-	TRBV30	-	TGTGCCTGGAGAAAACAGGATTGGGTGAACACTGAAGCTTTCTTT	CAWRKQDWVNTEAFF
TRBJ2-2	-	TRBV3-1/TRBV3-2	-	TGTGCCAGCAGCTGGGGAGTGGGCACCGGGGAGCTGTTTTTT	CASSWGVGTGELFF
TRBJ2-7	-	TRBV2	TRBD1	TGTGCCAGCAGTGAGGTACAGGGGGCTGTCGAGCAGTACTTC	CASSEVQGAVEQYF
TRBJ1-2	-	TRBV11-2	TRBD1	TGTGCCAGCAGCTTAGACCCCGGGACAGGGAATGGCTACACCTTC	CASSLDPGTGNGYTF
TRBJ2-5	-	TRBV5-1	TRBD2	TGCGCCAGCAGCTTGGGGGCTAGCGGGGTCCAAGAGACCCAGTACTTC	CASSLGASGVQETQYF
TRBJ2-7	-	TRBV27	TRBD1	TGTGCCAGCAGTCCGGACAGGGTCGTCTACGAGCAGTACTTC	CASSPDRVVYEQYF
TRBJ1-6	-	TRBV5-1	TRBD1	TGCGCCAGCAGCTTGGTGGTGCGGGGGACAGGGATCTCCTATAATTCACCCCTCCACTTT	CASSLVVRGTGISYNSPLHF
TRBJ2-1	-	TRBV3-1/TRBV3-2	-	TGTGCCAGCAGCCGGTCCGGGTCCCTGTACAATGAGCAGTTCTTC	CASSRSGSLYNEQFF
TRBJ1-2	few	TRBV6-6	-	TGTGCCAGCAGTTACCCAGGTAGTGGCTATGGCTACACCTTC	CASSYPGSGYGYTF
TRBJ1-5	-	TRBV6-5	-	TGTGCCAGCAGTCCTACAGGAGATCAGCCCCAGCATTTT	CASSPTGDQPQHF
TRBJ2-7	-	TRBV7-6	TRBD2	TGTGCCAGCAGTGGACCGGGACTAGCGGGGGGGTTCTCCTACGAGCAGTACTTC	CASSGPGLAGGFSYEQYF
TRBJ1-5	-	TRBV7-9	-	TGTGCCAGCAGCTTAGGGGGGGGGCTCCCCAATCAGCCCCAGCATTTT	CASSLGGGLPNQPQHF
TRBJ1-5	-	TRBV27	TRBD1	TGTGCCAGCAGTTTAGGGCAGGGGGCTTATCAGCCCCAGCATTTT	CASSLGQGAYQPQHF
TRBJ2-5	-	TRBV24-1	TRBD2	TGTGCCACCAGTGCGGGTCTAGCGGGGGGGAAAGAGACCCAGTACTTC	CATSAGLAGGKETQYF
TRBJ1-2	-	TRBV19	-	TGTGCCAGTAGTATAAACAGCCAGATCTATGGCTACACCTTC	CASSINSQIYGYTF
TRBJ1-6	few	TRBV19	-	TGTGCCAGTAGTAACAGCGCCCTTAGGGGTTCACCCCTCCACTTT	CASSNSALRGSPLHF
TRBJ2-1	-	TRBV6-6	TRBD2	TGTGCCAGCACGAACCTCCGGGGGGATGATGAGCAGTTCTTC	CASTNLRGDDEQFF
TRBJ2-1	-	TRBV5-1	TRBD2	TGCGCCAGCAGTTATACTAGCGGGGGGAACAATGAGCAGTTCTTC	CASSYTSGGNNEQFF
TRBJ1-1	few	TRBV15	-	TGTGCCACCAGCAGAACAATGACAGGAGTGAACACTGAAGCTTTCTTT	CATSRTMTGVNTEAFF
TRBJ1-4	once	TRBV2	TRBD1	TGTGCCAGCTCACCGGACAGGTTGAATGAAAAACTGTTTTTT	CASSPDRLNEKLFF
TRBJ1-2	-	TRBV19	TRBD1	TGTGCCAGTAGTATAGGACAGGGCGGACATGGCTACACCTTC	CASSIGQGGHGYTF
TRBJ1-5	-	TRBV6-5	-	TGTGCCAGCAGTTACGCCCCAGGGCTTCAGCCCCAGCATTTT	CASSYAPGLQPQHF
TRBJ2-1	-	TRBV5-4	-	TGTGCCAGCAGCCCCGGGATTAACAATGAGCAGTTCTTC	CASSPGINNEQFF
TRBJ2-2	-	TRBV11-2	-	TGTGCCAGCAGCTCCGGTAGCGTCACCGGGGAGCTGTTTTTT	CASSSGSVTGELFF
TRBJ1-6	few	TRBV5-8	-	TGTGCCAGCAATTTGGAGGGACGGTGGTCACCCCTCCACTTT	CASNLEGRWSPLHF
TRBJ2-7	-	TRBV6-1	TRBD1	TGTGCCAGCAGTGAAACGAGGGGGCTCTACGAGCAGTACTTC	CASSETRGLYEQYF
TRBJ1-2	-	TRBV7-2	TRBD1	TGTGCCAGCAGGGGACAGGGGACCTTCGCTAACTATGGCTACACCTTC	CASRGQGTFANYGYTF
TRBJ2-3	-	TRBV5-4	-	TGTGCCAGCACCCGGGACACGAGCACAGATACGCAGTATTTT	CASTRDTSTDTQYF
TRBJ2-3	-	TRBV11-2	TRBD2	TGTGCCAGCAGCTTTCTAGCGGGGGGGCGGGCAGATACGCAGTATTTT	CASSFLAGGRADTQYF
TRBJ2-5	-	TRBV6-6	TRBD1	TGTGCCAGCACCCACAGGGGACAAGAGACCCAGTACTTC	CASTHRGQETQYF
TRBJ1-3	once	TRBV29-1	-	TGCAGCGCGCTAGCGCAGGGAAGATCGAGCACCATATATTTT	CSALAQGRSSTIYF
TRBJ2-4	-	TRBV7-6	TRBD2	TGTGCCAGCAGCTTATCGGTAGCGGGGATCAAAAACATTCAGTACTTC	CASSLSVAGIKNIQYF
TRBJ1-6	-	TRBV27	-	TGTGCCAGCAGTTTAAGGGACACCCGTTGGGACTATAATTCACCCCTCCACTTT	CASSLRDTRWDYNSPLHF
TRBJ1-1	-	TRBV7-9	TRBD1	TGTGCCAGCAGCTTAGGAGGACAGGGCACTGAAGCTTTCTTT	CASSLGGQGTEAFF
TRBJ2-1	-	TRBV21-1	-	TGTGCCAGCAGAAAAACCCGGACTAGCGGGGGCGATTACAATGAGCAGTTCTTC	CASRKTRTSGGDYNEQFF